The T cell receptor beta chain described here comes from a study of blood T cells in healthy people across ages. Germline-derived CDR1 and CDR2 are SGHRS and YFSETQ. CDR3 size: 12 residues. This clonotype was detected ten times or more. The junction and the germline gene differ at one end; a read error may be behind it. Sample-barcoded 5' priming and a J-beta primer mix drove a second PCR of about 7 to 12 cycles. One entry per CDR3 protein, called by TCRdb with MiXCR from the 5' RACE reads. The profile shows about a million distinct CDR3 sequences, 48% of them singletons. This rearrangement joins TRBV5-1 to TRBJ2-7; possibly TRBD1 for D (6 bases). The sequence came from a young man in good health. The sequencing input was blood. The CDR3 region has the DNA TGTGCCAGCAGAACGGACAGCTACGAGCAGTACTTC. This codes for CASRTDSYEQYF.